This T cell receptor beta chain was documented in a study of blood T cell repertoires in COVID-19. In the original processing: Reference gene primer amplification gave estimated nucleated cell counts. TCRdb keeps only in-frame clones here, not all; method: immunoSEQ multiplex PCR. V and J calls and clone size follow that table, whereas D and trimming were derived from the DNA. The sample includes 200,000 or so clones, around 82% of them seen just once. The length of the CDR3 is 14 residues. The V end lost 2 bases, the J end lost 7 bases, and 15 bases lay between the germline ends. Per germline, CDR1 MDHEN and CDR2 SYDVKM.

The specimen was peripheral blood. This chain connects TRBV28 to TRBJ2-7, with D perhaps TRBD2 (6 bases). The sequence came from a woman aged 25 to 39 who had recovered from COVID-19. The CDR3 DNA follows: TGTGCCAGCAGTTTAAATACGCCCGCGGGGGAGCAGTACTTC. Encoded protein: CASSLNTPAGEQYF.